Shown below are 10 T cell receptor beta chains from a single sample sequenced in a study of OX40 agonist ivuxolimab in advanced cancers. Sequencing was performed with immunoSEQ multiplex PCR; in TCRdb, only in-frame clones are kept and a portion is missing. Of around 68,000 clones listed, approximately 89% are singletons. The sample in question was CD4+ or CD8+ T cells sorted from blood, obtained in a trial of the OX40 agonist ivuxolimab. These receptor sequences come from an adult with an advanced solid tumor such as melanoma, head and neck, liver or kidney cancer.

V is TRBV14 and J is TRBJ2-1; the match to TRBD1 covers 12 bases. Germline assignment: CDR1 SGHDN and CDR2 FVKESK. This CDR3 has 14 amino acids. V was pared by 4 bases and J by 6 bases, with 1 base of the junction left unmatched. In DNA form, the CDR3 reads TGTGCCAGCAGCCGGGACAGGGGGCGCAATGAGCAGTTCTTC. Translated: CASSRDRGRNEQFF.

V is TRBV6-5 and J is TRBJ2-3; D not resolved. The V end lost 0 bases, the J end lost 2 bases, and 9 bases lay between the germline ends. CDR1 MNHEY and CDR2 SVGAGI come from the germline V gene. The CDR3 loop spans 15 amino acids. The CDR3 loop reads CASSYSQPPTDTQYF. Here the CDR3 DNA reads TGTGCCAGCAGTTACTCCCAGCCGCCCACAGATACGCAGTATTTT.

The genes are TRBV19 and TRBJ2-3, with 7 bases that match TRBD2. From germline, CDR1 is LNHDA and CDR2 SQIVND (reference sequence). V shed 6 bases, J shed 6 bases, and the junction held 3 bases outside the gene matches. The CDR3 contains 12 residues. CDR3 nucleotide sequence: TGTGCCAGTAGGGGTAGCGGGGATACGCAGTATTTT. Residues: CASRGSGDTQYF.

The V and J genes are TRBV9 and TRBJ2-7; TRBD2 might be the D (6 bases). The CDR3 covers 15 residues. Germline V CDR1 and CDR2: SGDLS, YYNGEE. Trimming shortened V by 0 bases and J by 0 bases, and 10 bases separated the two germline ends. The CDR3 loop reads CASSVGAGLSYEQYF. The CDR3 DNA follows: TGTGCCAGCAGCGTAGGGGCGGGGCTCTCCTACGAGCAGTACTTC. The full variable domain, rest sourced from reference TRBV9 and TRBJ2-7, is DSGVTQTPKHLITATGQRVTLRCSPRSGDLSVYWYQQSLDQGLQFLIQYYNGEERAKGNILERFSAQQFPDLHSELNLSSLELGDSALYFCASSVGAGLSYEQYFGPGTRLTVT.

The chain links TRBV10-3 to TRBJ1-4; D is possibly TRBD1 (5 bases). The CDR3 runs 15 residues. Germline lookup yields CDR1 ENHRY and CDR2 SYGVKD. The V and J ends lost 1 base and 5 bases respectively, with 11 bases between them. Written as DNA, the CDR3 is TGTGCCATCAGTGAGTTCCAGGGAGGGAATGAAAAACTGTTTTTT. The encoded protein is CAISEFQGGNEKLFF.

This clone was counted between two and nine times. The gene calls are TRBV5-4 and TRBJ1-6; D perhaps matches TRBD1 (5 bases). The CDR3 consists of 15 residues. Trimming stripped 4 bases from V and 8 bases from J, with 16 bases between. The germline CDR1 and CDR2 sequences are SGHNT and YYREEE (reference sequence). CDR3 coding DNA: TGTGCCAGCAGCACGACAGCCCTCAGAGATTCACCCCTCCACTTT. Translating it yields CASSTTALRDSPLHF.

The V call is TRBV19, the J call TRBJ1-6, with D maybe TRBD1 (6 bases). The CDR3 extends over 13 amino acids. V gave up 5 bases and J gave up 7 bases, with 9 bases separating them. Germline V gives CDR1 LNHDA, CDR2 SQIVND (reference sequence). The CDR3 spells CASSRDRNSPLHF. In DNA, the CDR3 is TGTGCCAGTAGTCGCGACAGGAATTCACCCCTCCACTTT.

This chain's CDR3 is CASSLTWNTEAFF. CDR3 nucleotide sequence: TGTGCCAGCAGCTTAACTTGGAACACTGAAGCTTTCTTT. The chain uses TRBV7-3 and TRBJ1-1; D ambiguous. Germline lookup yields CDR1 SGHTA and CDR2 FQGTGA. V was clipped by 0 bases and J by 1 base, with 3 bases between them. The CDR3 extends over 13 amino acids.

The V call is TRBV5-4, the J call TRBJ2-5; 8 nucleotides agree with TRBD1. Germline-derived CDR1 and CDR2 are SGHNT and YYREEE (reference sequence). This CDR3 contains 14 residues. V lost 4 bases, J lost 2 bases, and 4 bases stayed unmatched. The CDR3 protein is CASSDRGPQETQYF. CDR3 sequence (DNA): TGTGCCAGCAGCGACAGGGGCCCTCAAGAGACCCAGTACTTC.

This clone has just one count. The chain employs TRBV7-2 and TRBJ2-1; 12 bases align to TRBD2. CDR1 and CDR2 (germline): SGHTA, FQGNSA. CDR3 length equals 17 residues. J lost 9 bases, V lost 2 bases, and 11 bases had no gene match. CDR3: CASSLTRLAGASGEQFF. CDR3 DNA sequence: TGTGCCAGCAGCTTAACACGACTAGCGGGAGCTAGTGGTGAGCAGTTCTTC.